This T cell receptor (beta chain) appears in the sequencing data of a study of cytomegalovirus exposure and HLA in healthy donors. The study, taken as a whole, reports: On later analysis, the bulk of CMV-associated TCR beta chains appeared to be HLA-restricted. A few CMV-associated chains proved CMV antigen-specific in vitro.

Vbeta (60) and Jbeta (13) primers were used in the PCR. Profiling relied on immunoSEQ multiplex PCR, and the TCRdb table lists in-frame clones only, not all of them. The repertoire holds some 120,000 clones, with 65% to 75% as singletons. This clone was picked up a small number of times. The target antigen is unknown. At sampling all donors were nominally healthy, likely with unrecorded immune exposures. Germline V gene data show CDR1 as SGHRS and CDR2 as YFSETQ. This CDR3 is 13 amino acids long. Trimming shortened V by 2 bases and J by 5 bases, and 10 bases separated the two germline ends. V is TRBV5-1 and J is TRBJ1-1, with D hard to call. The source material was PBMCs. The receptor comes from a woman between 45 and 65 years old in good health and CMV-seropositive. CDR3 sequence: CASSFAGETEAFF. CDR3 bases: TGCGCCAGCAGCTTTGCGGGAGAAACTGAAGCTTTCTTT.